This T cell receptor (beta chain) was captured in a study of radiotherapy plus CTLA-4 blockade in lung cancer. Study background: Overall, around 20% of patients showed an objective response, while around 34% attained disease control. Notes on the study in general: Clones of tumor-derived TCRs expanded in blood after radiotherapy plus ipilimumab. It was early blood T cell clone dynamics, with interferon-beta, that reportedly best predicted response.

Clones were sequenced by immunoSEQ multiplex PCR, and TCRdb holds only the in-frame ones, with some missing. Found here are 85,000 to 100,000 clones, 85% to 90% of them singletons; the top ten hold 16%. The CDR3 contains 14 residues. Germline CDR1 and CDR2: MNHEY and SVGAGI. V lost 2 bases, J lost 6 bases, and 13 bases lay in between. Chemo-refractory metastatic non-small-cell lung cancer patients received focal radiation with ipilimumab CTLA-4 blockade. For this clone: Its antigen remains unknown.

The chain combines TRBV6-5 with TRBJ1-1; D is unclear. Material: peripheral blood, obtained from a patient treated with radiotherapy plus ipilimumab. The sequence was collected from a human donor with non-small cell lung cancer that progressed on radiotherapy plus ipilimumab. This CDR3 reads CASSYGVLGSEAFF. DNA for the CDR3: TGTGCCAGCAGTTACGGGGTCCTGGGCTCTGAAGCTTTCTTT.